The present TCR beta chain was sequenced within a study of blood T cell repertoires in COVID-19. Overall study context: Sources were T cells, B-cell-depleted T cells, or PBMCs; the material itself was cDNA or gDNA.

Per the original methods: Amplifying reference gene primers gave estimates of nucleated cell counts. Libraries were prepared by immunoSEQ multiplex PCR; TCRdb keeps only in-frame clonotypes and omits some of them. The V and J calls and clone size are taken from that table; D and trimming were inferred from the DNA. The sample contains roughly 250,000 clones, roughly 80% of which appear only once. The ends lost 5 bases at V and 5 bases at J; junction bases unmatched: 5. This CDR3 region has 14 residues. Germline CDR1 MDHEN, CDR2 SYDVKM. The sequenced material came from peripheral blood. The clonotype originates from a woman older than 75 with active or convalescent COVID-19. This sequence joins TRBV28 and TRBJ1-1, with 10 bases identical to TRBD1. DNA of the CDR3: TGTGCCAGCAGTCCCGGGACAGGGGAGACTGAAGCTTTCTTT. It translates to CASSPGTGETEAFF.